The source of this TCR beta chain is a study of cytomegalovirus exposure and HLA in healthy donors. Whole-study context: Approximately 180 million T cells yielded about 120 million unique TCR beta sequences, as an earlier analysis found.

The PCR ran on 60 Vbeta and 13 Jbeta primers. The data were produced by immunoSEQ multiplex PCR, yet TCRdb's version contains in-frame clones alone and is incomplete. This repertoire shows 150,000 or so clones, roughly 72% found once; its top ten account for about 1%. CDR1 and CDR2 (germline): SGHRS, YFSETQ. V was clipped by 3 bases and J by 10 bases; unmatched bases: 12. This CDR3 comprises 16 residues. Sequencing was carried out using PBMCs. V gene TRBV5-1 combines with J gene TRBJ2-1, with 11 bases that match TRBD2. The source is a woman between 35 and 50 years old in good health and CMV-seronegative. This CDR3 is CASSSRIAGGTREQFF. CDR3 in DNA: TGCGCCAGCAGCTCTCGAATAGCGGGAGGGACCAGGGAGCAGTTCTTC.